The clone carrying this TCR beta chain was counted only a few times. This clone may be a read error of a much larger clone one base away. Scientists amplified the TCR beta CDR3 regions from RNA transcripts. The workflow started with a first-round RT-PCR run with HTBI primers and then moved on to a second-round multiplex PCR. A single record per CDR3 protein comes from TCRdb applying MiXCR to the multiplex PCR reads. The table lists about 620,000 distinct CDR3 sequences, around a fifth of them singletons. This record belongs to a study of Graves' ophthalmopathy and Graves' hyperthyroidism. The PBMC fraction was derived from 9 to 10 ml of fresh peripheral blood. The CDR3 spans 12 residues. V lost 8 bases and J 2 bases, leaving 9 bases between the germline ends. Germline-derived CDR1 and CDR2 are ENHRY and SYGVKD.

This TCR was sampled from a woman younger than 35 with stable Graves' hyperthyroidism. Some clones in this sample may be carry-over from other donors' samples. The gene calls are TRBV10-3 and TRBJ2-5; no definite D call. Sequenced: peripheral blood. The CDR3: CAIGRTQETQYF. The DNA for the CDR3 is TGTGCCATCGGCCGCACTCAAGAGACCCAGTACTTC.